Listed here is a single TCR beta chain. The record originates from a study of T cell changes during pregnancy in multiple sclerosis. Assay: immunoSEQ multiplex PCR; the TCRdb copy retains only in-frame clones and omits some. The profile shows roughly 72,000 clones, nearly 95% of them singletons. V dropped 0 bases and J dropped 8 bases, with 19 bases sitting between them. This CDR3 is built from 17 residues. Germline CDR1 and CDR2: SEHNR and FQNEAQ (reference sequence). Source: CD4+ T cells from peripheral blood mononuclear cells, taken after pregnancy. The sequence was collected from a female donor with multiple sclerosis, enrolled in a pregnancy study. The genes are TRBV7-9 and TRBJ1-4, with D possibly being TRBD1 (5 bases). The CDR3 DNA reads TGTGCCAGCAGCTTAGCAGGGGCAGGGCTAATTCGGGAAAAACTGTTTTTT. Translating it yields CASSLAGAGLIREKLFF.